The source of this T cell receptor (beta chain) is a study of cytomegalovirus exposure and HLA in healthy donors. Produced via immunoSEQ multiplex PCR; TCRdb's table is partial and in-frame only. The sample lists 140,000 to 150,000 clones; approximately 90% were seen once. Note on this clone: Antigen unknown.

Study-level findings and limits: The tendency of first-cohort TCR clusters to co-occur in the 110 or so validation repertoires emerged from a later analysis. Testing in vitro showed a few CMV-associated chains specific for CMV antigens. Cytomegalovirus-associated status was assigned to approximately 160 TCR beta chains. Most TCR sequences were rare, but some public TCRs occurred in many donors.

The CDR3 loop spans 13 amino acids. The V end lost 10 bases, the J end lost 4 bases, and 16 bases lay between the germline ends. CDR1 and CDR2 (germline): WSHSY, SAAADI. Input material: PBMCs. The source of this sequence is a man younger than 35 in good health and CMV-seronegative. V gene TRBV10-2 combines with J gene TRBJ1-1, with D perhaps matching TRBD1 (6 bases). This CDR3 is CATRGGMGTEAFF. Here the CDR3 DNA reads TGCGCCACTAGGGGGGGGATGGGCACTGAAGCTTTCTTT.